Presented here are 10 T cell receptor beta chains from one specimen sequenced in a study of chemoradiotherapy in HPV16-positive cancers. Clones were sequenced by immunoSEQ multiplex PCR, and TCRdb holds only the in-frame ones, with some missing. The sample contains over 7,000 clones, more than 70% of which appear only once. This specimen was collected from a patient who underwent chemoradiotherapy. The source of these receptors is a human donor with HPV-associated anogenital cancer.

This sequence joins TRBV5-4 and TRBJ2-7, with 11 nucleotides matching TRBD2. The CDR3 sequence is 16 residues long. Germline CDR1 SGHNT, CDR2 YYREEE (reference sequence). V lost 0 bases to trimming and J lost 5 bases; unmatched junction nucleotides: 7. As DNA, the CDR3 is TGTGCCAGCAGCTTGGTTAGCGGGGGGGTCTATGACGAGCAGTACTTC. It is translated as CASSLVSGGVYDEQYF. The full variable domain, rest sourced from reference TRBV5-4 and TRBJ2-7, is ETGVTQSPTHLIKTRGQQVTLRCSSQSGHNTVSWYQQALGQGPQFIFQYYREEENGRGNFPPRFSGLQFPNYSSELNVNALELDDSALYLCASSLVSGGVYDEQYFGPGTRLTVT.

The sample holds a few counts of this clone. This chain joins TRBV11-2 and TRBJ2-2; D is unclear. The CDR3 is 13 amino acids. V was pared by 0 bases and J by 9 bases, with 8 bases between. Germline V CDR1 and CDR2: SGHAT, FQNNGV. The CDR3 loop reads CASSLERFRELFF. The CDR3 region has the DNA TGTGCCAGCAGCTTAGAGCGGTTTAGGGAGCTGTTTTTT.

This chain links TRBV4-3 with TRBJ1-1, with a weak D call TRBD1 (5 bases). CDR1 is LGHNA and CDR2 is YSLEER in the germline V gene. This CDR3 has 16 amino acids. Trimming left V 0 bases short and J 1 base short, with 12 bases between. The CDR3 loop reads CASSQERRGANTEAFF. For the CDR3, the DNA is TGCGCCAGCAGCCAAGAACGGAGGGGTGCGAACACTGAAGCTTTCTTT.

There are a few counts of this clone. The genes are TRBV4-1 and TRBJ1-5; tentative D call: TRBD1 (5 bases). Trimming left V 8 bases short and J 6 bases short, with 14 bases between. Germline CDR1 and CDR2: MGHRA and YSYEKL. This CDR3 spans 13 amino acids. This CDR3 reads CASAPGGGQPQHF. The CDR3 DNA reads TGCGCCAGCGCACCTGGGGGAGGTCAGCCCCAGCATTTT.

This clone came up once. The J gene is TRBJ2-2, the V gene TRBV5-1, with 8 nucleotides matching TRBD2. The germline CDR1 and CDR2 sequences are SGHRS and YFSETQ. This CDR3 contains 17 residues. The V and J ends lost 1 base and 4 bases, in that order; junction bases with no gene match: 9. In DNA, the CDR3 is TGCGCCAGCAGCTTGTTCCGGGGCGGGGGGCCCACCGGGGAGCTGTTTTTT. Protein sequence: CASSLFRGGGPTGELFF.

The rearrangement uses TRBV5-4 and TRBJ1-1; D is possibly TRBD1 (6 bases). Trimming stripped 4 bases from V and 1 base from J, with 8 bases between. This CDR3 has 13 amino acids. The germline V gene has CDR1 SGHNT and CDR2 YYREEE (reference sequence). CDR3 amino acids: CASSPGQNTEAFF. CDR3 nucleotides: TGTGCCAGCAGCCCGGGACAGAACACTGAAGCTTTCTTT.

The chain has TRBV6-1 and TRBJ2-5; the D gene is possibly TRBD2 (5 bases). Germline CDR1 reads MNHNS; CDR2 reads SASEGT. The CDR3 has 17 amino acids. V shed 1 base and J shed 5 bases, with 20 bases lying between them. The CDR3 reads CASSEEVLAPPGETQYF. The CDR3 DNA sequence: TGTGCCAGCAGTGAAGAGGTACTGGCGCCCCCGGGGGAGACCCAGTACTTC.

The CDR3 sequence: CASSEEGTGVADTQYF. The DNA of the CDR3 is TGTGCCAGCAGTGAAGAAGGTACGGGAGTTGCAGATACGCAGTATTTT. The chain combines TRBV6-1 with TRBJ2-3, with D perhaps matching TRBD2 (6 bases). The CDR3 runs to 16 residues. The germline V gene has CDR1 MNHNS and CDR2 SASEGT. V shed 1 base and J shed 4 bases, with 15 bases lying between them.

The chain employs TRBV10-3 and TRBJ1-6; 7 nucleotides agree with TRBD1. V shed 4 bases and J 8 bases; nucleotides not matched to a gene: 2. Germline V gives CDR1 ENHRY, CDR2 SYGVKD. This CDR3 spans 13 amino acids. The CDR3: CAISGDSDSPLHF. The DNA for the CDR3 is TGTGCCATCAGTGGGGACAGTGATTCACCCCTCCACTTT.

This chain connects TRBV20-1 to TRBJ2-3; D call uncertain. The CDR3 covers 10 residues. V was shortened by 3 bases and J by 6 bases, with 4 bases between the two germline ends. Germline values: CDR1 DFQATT, CDR2 SNEGSKA (reference sequence). CDR3 sequence (DNA): TGCAGTGCTAGTCCCGATACGCAGTATTTT. Residues: CSASPDTQYF.